These T cell receptor beta chains were read from a single sample in a study of beta chain features in type 1 diabetes. The assay was immunoSEQ multiplex PCR, and TCRdb's table has in-frame clones only and misses some. The sample holds approximately 170,000 clones, 7.8% seen once. The specimen sequenced was central memory CD4+ T cells from blood. The receptors derive from a woman aged 40 to 50 with type 1 diabetes. CDR3s include the opening cysteine and the closing phenylalanine or tryptophan. The order of the fields is clone size, J gene, D gene, CDR3 length, V gene, CDR3 DNA, CDR3 protein. The D gene is left open where the match is weak. Only some rows state a clone size, as once, few, many or a class for expanded clones.

clone_size: few
j_call: TRBJ1-5
d_call: TRBD1
cdr3_length: 18
v_call: TRBV19
cdr3_nt: TGTGCCAGTAGTATCCTCTCGGGACAGGGGTTTAGCAATCAGCCCCAGCATTTT
cdr3_aa: CASSILSGQGFSNQPQHF

clone_size: few
j_call: TRBJ2-6
d_call: NA
cdr3_length: 15
v_call: TRBV7-2
cdr3_nt: TGTGCCAGCAGCTTAGGGGGGCACGGGGCCAACGTCCTGACTTTC
cdr3_aa: CASSLGGHGANVLTF

clone_size: NA
j_call: TRBJ1-5
d_call: NA
cdr3_length: 12
v_call: TRBV28
cdr3_nt: TGTGCCAGCAGTTATAGTTATCAGCCCCAGCATTTT
cdr3_aa: CASSYSYQPQHF

clone_size: many
j_call: TRBJ2-3
d_call: TRBD2
cdr3_length: 14
v_call: TRBV27
cdr3_nt: TGTGCCAGCAGTTTAAGACTAGCCCGGGATACGCAGTATTTT
cdr3_aa: CASSLRLARDTQYF

clone_size: few
j_call: TRBJ1-1
d_call: NA
cdr3_length: 13
v_call: TRBV11-2
cdr3_nt: TGTGCCAGCAGCTTTCAGATGAACACTGAAGCTTTCTTT
cdr3_aa: CASSFQMNTEAFF

clone_size: few
j_call: TRBJ1-4
d_call: NA
cdr3_length: 15
v_call: TRBV7-6
cdr3_nt: TGTGCCAGCAGCTTGGGCCGGGAATCAAATGAAAAACTGTTTTTT
cdr3_aa: CASSLGRESNEKLFF

clone_size: many
j_call: TRBJ2-1
d_call: NA
cdr3_length: 13
v_call: TRBV18
cdr3_nt: TGTGCCAGCTCACCAGGGCAGGGCGATGAGCAGTTCTTC
cdr3_aa: CASSPGQGDEQFF

clone_size: NA
j_call: TRBJ1-6
d_call: NA
cdr3_length: 15
v_call: TRBV5-1
cdr3_nt: TGCGCCAGCAGCTCCTACACCAGGGGAAATTCACCCCTCCACTTT
cdr3_aa: CASSSYTRGNSPLHF

clone_size: NA
j_call: TRBJ2-7
d_call: TRBD2
cdr3_length: 15
v_call: TRBV7-8
cdr3_nt: TGTGCCAGCAGCTTATCCGGGACTAGCGGTTACGAGCAGTACTTC
cdr3_aa: CASSLSGTSGYEQYF

clone_size: few
j_call: TRBJ2-1
d_call: TRBD2
cdr3_length: 16
v_call: TRBV7-3
cdr3_nt: TGTGCCAGCAGCCCGACTAGCGGGCCTTACTACAATGAGCAGTTCTTC
cdr3_aa: CASSPTSGPYYNEQFF

clone_size: few
j_call: TRBJ2-5
d_call: TRBD2
cdr3_length: 13
v_call: TRBV30
cdr3_nt: TGTGCCCGATCAGCGGGAGTAACAGAGACCCAGTACTTC
cdr3_aa: CARSAGVTETQYF

clone_size: few
j_call: TRBJ2-5
d_call: NA
cdr3_length: 13
v_call: TRBV18
cdr3_nt: TGTGCCAGCTCACGGGACACCCTTAGGACCCAGTACTTC
cdr3_aa: CASSRDTLRTQYF

clone_size: few
j_call: TRBJ2-5
d_call: NA
cdr3_length: 16
v_call: TRBV11-1
cdr3_nt: TGTGCCAGCAGCCTAAACTCCGGGACACCGCGAGAGACCCAGTACTTC
cdr3_aa: CASSLNSGTPRETQYF

clone_size: NA
j_call: TRBJ2-5
d_call: NA
cdr3_length: 14
v_call: TRBV29-1
cdr3_nt: TGCAGCGTTGTTGGGGGGGCTGGTTGGGAGACCCAGTACTTC
cdr3_aa: CSVVGGAGWETQYF

clone_size: few
j_call: TRBJ2-7
d_call: TRBD2
cdr3_length: 14
v_call: TRBV9
cdr3_nt: TGTGCCAGCAGCGGTACTAGCGCGTCCTACGAGCAGTACTTC
cdr3_aa: CASSGTSASYEQYF

clone_size: few
j_call: TRBJ2-7
d_call: TRBD1
cdr3_length: 16
v_call: TRBV5-1
cdr3_nt: TGCGCCAGCAGCTCCACGGACAGGCTGAGCTCCTACGAGCAGTACTTC
cdr3_aa: CASSSTDRLSSYEQYF

clone_size: NA
j_call: TRBJ2-5
d_call: TRBD1
cdr3_length: 15
v_call: TRBV5-8
cdr3_nt: TGTGCCAGCAAGGTGACAGGGGACCTCCAAGAGACCCAGTACTTC
cdr3_aa: CASKVTGDLQETQYF

clone_size: NA
j_call: TRBJ1-6
d_call: NA
cdr3_length: 13
v_call: TRBV6-6
cdr3_nt: TGTGCCAGCGGGGCCGATCTAGATTCACCCCTCCACTTT
cdr3_aa: CASGADLDSPLHF

clone_size: few
j_call: TRBJ2-7
d_call: TRBD1
cdr3_length: 13
v_call: TRBV7-9
cdr3_nt: TGTGCCAGCAGCTTTGACAGGGACTACGAGCAGTACTTC
cdr3_aa: CASSFDRDYEQYF

clone_size: NA
j_call: TRBJ2-1
d_call: TRBD2
cdr3_length: 17
v_call: TRBV5-1
cdr3_nt: TGCGCCAGCAGCTTGGGGAGACTAGCGGAAACAAACAATGAGCAGTTCTTC
cdr3_aa: CASSLGRLAETNNEQFF

clone_size: few
j_call: TRBJ2-5
d_call: TRBD2
cdr3_length: 16
v_call: TRBV15
cdr3_nt: TGTGCCACCAGCAGAGAGGGGCGGGAGGGCCAAGAGACCCAGTACTTC
cdr3_aa: CATSREGREGQETQYF

clone_size: NA
j_call: TRBJ2-2
d_call: TRBD1
cdr3_length: 15
v_call: TRBV7-2
cdr3_nt: TGTGCCAGCGTCCAGACAGGGGGCCTATCCGGGGAGCTGTTTTTT
cdr3_aa: CASVQTGGLSGELFF

clone_size: NA
j_call: TRBJ2-3
d_call: TRBD2
cdr3_length: 15
v_call: TRBV5-4
cdr3_nt: TGTGCCAGTAATTGGGAGGGCGCCGAGGCAGATACGCAGTATTTT
cdr3_aa: CASNWEGAEADTQYF

clone_size: many
j_call: TRBJ1-1
d_call: TRBD1
cdr3_length: 19
v_call: TRBV14
cdr3_nt: TGTGCCAGCAGCCAAGCGAACCTCCGGGACAGGGGGCCGAACACTGAAGCTTTCTTT
cdr3_aa: CASSQANLRDRGPNTEAFF

clone_size: NA
j_call: TRBJ2-2
d_call: TRBD1
cdr3_length: 14
v_call: TRBV19
cdr3_nt: TGTGCCAGTAACCACAGGGGTGAGGCCGGGGAGCTGTTTTTT
cdr3_aa: CASNHRGEAGELFF

clone_size: few
j_call: TRBJ2-3
d_call: TRBD2
cdr3_length: 18
v_call: TRBV10-3
cdr3_nt: TGTGCCATCAGTGATCCCCAGGCGGGAGGGCCTAGCACAGATACGCAGTATTTT
cdr3_aa: CAISDPQAGGPSTDTQYF

clone_size: NA
j_call: TRBJ2-1
d_call: TRBD1
cdr3_length: 15
v_call: TRBV4-2
cdr3_nt: TGTGCCAGCAGCTACGGGACAGGGGGCATCAATGAGCAGTTCTTC
cdr3_aa: CASSYGTGGINEQFF

clone_size: many
j_call: TRBJ2-4
d_call: NA
cdr3_length: 11
v_call: TRBV20-1
cdr3_nt: TGCAGCGGGGTCGGGGGGCGCATTCAGTACTTC
cdr3_aa: CSGVGGRIQYF

clone_size: few
j_call: TRBJ2-4
d_call: TRBD1
cdr3_length: 18
v_call: TRBV7-3
cdr3_nt: TGTGCCAGCAGCACAGGGGAGAGAGAACTACCGGACAAAAACATTCAGTACTTC
cdr3_aa: CASSTGERELPDKNIQYF

clone_size: NA
j_call: TRBJ2-2
d_call: NA
cdr3_length: 12
v_call: TRBV29-1
cdr3_nt: TGCAGCGGAACAGTGAACACCGGGGAGCTGTTTTTT
cdr3_aa: CSGTVNTGELFF

clone_size: NA
j_call: TRBJ1-1
d_call: NA
cdr3_length: 16
v_call: TRBV9
cdr3_nt: TGTGCCAGCAGCCCTCCCCGTGGGGGGGTGAACACTGAAGCTTTCTTT
cdr3_aa: CASSPPRGGVNTEAFF

clone_size: few
j_call: TRBJ2-1
d_call: NA
cdr3_length: 12
v_call: TRBV28
cdr3_nt: TGTGCCAGCAGTTTACCCTTCAATGAGCAGTTCTTC
cdr3_aa: CASSLPFNEQFF

clone_size: NA
j_call: TRBJ1-2
d_call: TRBD1
cdr3_length: 14
v_call: TRBV28
cdr3_nt: TGTGCCAGCAGTTCCGGACAGGGATCAGAGGGCTACACCTTC
cdr3_aa: CASSSGQGSEGYTF

clone_size: NA
j_call: TRBJ2-5
d_call: NA
cdr3_length: 14
v_call: TRBV18
cdr3_nt: TGTGCCAGCTCACCAAATCAGGTCACAGAGACCCAGTACTTC
cdr3_aa: CASSPNQVTETQYF

clone_size: few
j_call: TRBJ1-4
d_call: TRBD1
cdr3_length: 15
v_call: TRBV28
cdr3_nt: TGTGCCAGCAGTTTACATGCAGGGGGAAATGAAAAACTGTTTTTT
cdr3_aa: CASSLHAGGNEKLFF

clone_size: NA
j_call: TRBJ2-7
d_call: TRBD2
cdr3_length: 15
v_call: TRBV5-5
cdr3_nt: TGTGCCAGCAGCTTGGAGGGACTAGCGAACTACGAGCAGTACTTC
cdr3_aa: CASSLEGLANYEQYF

clone_size: NA
j_call: TRBJ2-7
d_call: NA
cdr3_length: 15
v_call: TRBV4-3
cdr3_nt: TGCGCCAGCAGCCATCCCGACTTAAGCTCCTACGAGCAGTACTTC
cdr3_aa: CASSHPDLSSYEQYF